One T cell receptor beta chain is described in this entry. CDR1 is SGHRS and CDR2 is YFSETQ in the germline V gene. This CDR3 has 12 amino acids. Trimming took 0 bases from V and 9 from J, leaving 7 bases between them. The data derive from a study of blood T cell repertoires in COVID-19. Assay used: immunoSEQ multiplex PCR; TCRdb lists only in-frame clones, some missing. In the table there are hundreds of thousands of clones, roughly 79% of which are singletons. Sequencing input: peripheral blood. The rearrangement uses TRBV5-1 and TRBJ2-1; D is perhaps TRBD1 (5 bases). This TCR was sampled from an elderly woman with acute or convalescent COVID-19. The CDR3 DNA is TGCGCCAGCAGCTTGGACAGGTCTGAGCAGTTCTTC. Its protein is CASSLDRSEQFF.